Below, one T cell receptor beta chain is given with its context. Antigen specificity is unknown. This sample is drawn from a study of cytomegalovirus exposure and HLA in healthy donors. The wider study: Membership in the Caucasian-associated ancestry cluster was found for approximately 85% of roughly 400 genotyped donors. General study results and limits: Earlier analysis yielded a pattern in which most TCR beta V segments were productive about 87% or about 30% of the time. The classifier reportedly diagnosed cytomegalovirus status with high sensitivity and specificity.

With 7 bases clipped from V and 1 base from J, the junction kept 3 bases outside the gene matches. This CDR3 contains 13 residues. CDR1 and CDR2 (germline): SQVTM, ANQGSEA. The PCR made use of 60 Vbeta and 13 Jbeta primers. Original processing methods: A later analysis tallied 87 million or so unique TCR beta chains, 9.5 million to 14 million of them shared. Repertoires were generated with immunoSEQ multiplex PCR, while TCRdb's copy carries only in-frame clones and drops some. Clone size and V and J calls were adopted from that table, with D and trimming inferred from the DNA. The sample has around 150,000 clones; around 79% are singletons.

This sequence joins TRBV29-1 and TRBJ2-1, with 8 bases identical to TRBD1. The source of this sequence is a man younger than 35 in good health and CMV-seronegative. What was sequenced was PBMCs. The CDR3 DNA reads TGCAGCGCGGACAGGGAGTCCTACAATGAGCAGTTCTTC. It yields the protein CSADRESYNEQFF.